The source of this T cell receptor beta chain is a study of response to subunit inactivated influenza vaccine. TCRdb re-called the RT-PCR reads with MiXCR, one entry per CDR3 protein. The sample includes some 500,000 distinct CDR3 sequences, less than 30% of them seen just once. Germline V gene sequence: CDR1 LGHNA, CDR2 YSLEER. V dropped 5 bases and J dropped 0; count of bases not matched to a gene: 16. This CDR3 region has 18 residues. Whole-study findings and limits: The authors suggested that every seasonal influenza vaccination recruits few new T cells.

This clonotype was detected only a few times. The antigen remains unidentified. The clonotype originates from a man in his fifties or sixties who received an inactivated influenza vaccine. Sequences were derived from CD4+ T cells sorted from PBMCs, sampled 4 to 6 days after vaccination. The chain recombines TRBV4-3 with TRBJ2-7, with 7 bases matching TRBD2. The CDR3 sequence is CASSIGLGGGSGSYEQYF. CDR3 DNA sequence: TGCGCCAGCAGCATAGGACTGGGCGGGGGAAGCGGCTCCTACGAGCAGTACTTC.